A single sample gave rise to the 24 T cell receptor beta chains below, sequenced in a study of cytomegalovirus exposure and HLA in healthy donors. PCR involved 60 Vbeta and 13 Jbeta primers. Here immunoSEQ multiplex PCR was the method, and the copy in TCRdb shows in-frame clones only, minus some. The sample contains 100,000 to 150,000 clones, approximately 80% of which appear only once. The source material was PBMCs. The source is a woman younger than 30 in good health and CMV-seronegative.

V gene TRBV9 combines with J gene TRBJ2-3, with 14 bases fitting TRBD2. J was trimmed by 6 bases and V by 0 bases; bases with no gene match: 3. This CDR3 has 16 residues. Germline loops: CDR1 SGDLS, CDR2 YYNGEE. CDR3 residues: CASSVGLAGGPDTQYF. For the CDR3, the DNA is TGTGCCAGCAGCGTAGGACTAGCGGGAGGGCCCGATACGCAGTATTTT.

This chain connects TRBV5-1 to TRBJ1-1; D is perhaps TRBD1 (5 bases). This CDR3 contains 13 residues. Germline V gene lookup returns CDR1 SGHRS and CDR2 YFSETQ. Trimming cost V 3 bases and J 8 bases, with 14 bases left between them. CDR3: CASSYDSSGEAFF. The DNA of the CDR3 is TGCGCCAGCAGCTACGACAGTAGTGGCGAAGCTTTCTTT.

The DNA for the CDR3 is TGTGCCAGTAGTGCTCTATTTCCGGGACATCGAGGTAACAATGAGCAGTTCTTC. Its protein product is CASSALFPGHRGNNEQFF. This rearrangement joins TRBV19 to TRBJ2-1; TRBD1 is a possible D gene (6 bases). Per germline, CDR1 LNHDA and CDR2 SQIVND (reference sequence). The CDR3 runs to 18 residues. The V and J ends lost 5 bases and 5 bases respectively, with 25 bases between them.

CDR3 nucleotides: TGCGCCAGCAGCCAAACAGGGAACTATGGCTACACCTTC. Its translation: CASSQTGNYGYTF. V is TRBV4-1 and J is TRBJ1-2, with D possibly matching TRBD1 (6 bases). Trimming cost V 2 bases and J 2 bases, with 6 bases left between them. The CDR3 loop spans 13 amino acids. The germline V gene has CDR1 MGHRA and CDR2 YSYEKL.

The gene calls are TRBV6-1 and TRBJ1-5; maybe TRBD1 (5 bases). This CDR3 spans 13 amino acids. Per germline, CDR1 MNHNS and CDR2 SASEGT. Trimming left V 5 bases short and J 3 bases short, with 8 bases between. Written as DNA, the CDR3 is TGTGCCAGCAGTTCAGGGATCAATCAGCCCCAGCATTTT. It translates to CASSSGINQPQHF.

The V and J genes are TRBV2 and TRBJ1-4; D is ambiguous. Germline loops: CDR1 SNHLY, CDR2 FYNNEI. Trimming removed 5 bases from V and 3 bases from J, with 13 bases in between. The CDR3 totals 15 residues. The CDR3 DNA reads TGTGCCAGCAGTCAAACACGCTTTTCTAATGAAAAACTGTTTTTT. This sequence encodes CASSQTRFSNEKLFF.

The CDR3 DNA is TGCGCCAGCAGCCGCGCTCATGCGGCGGATGGCTACACCTTC. It specifies CASSRAHAADGYTF. The chain carries TRBV4-3 and TRBJ1-2, with D hard to call. V lost 4 bases, J lost 6 bases, and 15 bases lay in between. CDR3 length: 14 amino acids. Germline V gene lookup returns CDR1 LGHNA and CDR2 YSLEER.

The V call is TRBV7-9, the J call TRBJ2-5, with 7 positions matching TRBD2. V shed 3 bases, J shed 1 base, and the junction held 14 bases outside the gene matches. Germline V gene data show CDR1 as SEHNR and CDR2 as FQNEAQ (reference sequence). This CDR3 region has 18 residues. CDR3 sequence reads: CASSLGMAGDAPQETQYF. DNA of the CDR3: TGTGCCAGCAGCTTGGGGATGGCGGGAGACGCACCCCAAGAGACCCAGTACTTC.

The chain carries TRBV6-5 and TRBJ2-2; 11 bases line up with TRBD1. Trimming took 6 bases from V and 6 from J; bases not matched to a gene: 6. In germline, CDR1 is MNHEY, CDR2 SVGAGI. This CDR3 region has 15 residues. This CDR3 is CASRDRGHSSGELFF. The CDR3 DNA is TGTGCCAGCAGGGACAGGGGGCATTCTTCCGGGGAGCTGTTTTTT.

The genes are TRBV5-1 and TRBJ2-5, with a tentative D call TRBD2 (5 bases). In germline, CDR1 is SGHRS, CDR2 YFSETQ. The CDR3 runs to 14 residues. Between the trimmed V and J ends, which lost 3 bases and 3 bases, there was a span of 12 bases. The CDR3 sequence is CASSSAAREETQYF. For the CDR3, the DNA is TGCGCCAGCAGCTCCGCAGCGAGGGAAGAGACCCAGTACTTC.

This clone was seen only once. This chain uses TRBV2 with TRBJ1-5; the D is unclear. Trimming removed 6 bases at V and 0 bases at J, with 6 bases between. The germline gives CDR1 SNHLY, CDR2 FYNNEI. This CDR3 is built from 13 residues. The CDR3 DNA reads as TGTGCCAGCAGGGGCTATAGCAATCAGCCCCAGCATTTT. Translation gives CASRGYSNQPQHF. Supplemented by reference TRBV2 and TRBJ1-5, the full variable domain reads EPEVTQTPSHQVTQMGQEVILRCVPISNHLYFYWYRQILGQKVEFLVSFYNNEISEKSEIFDDQFSVERPDGSNFTLKIRSTKLEDSAMYFCASRGYSNQPQHFGDGTRLSIL.

Comment on this clone: A junction boundary mismatches the germline segment, possibly from a read error. J is TRBJ2-1 and V is TRBV5-1; 7 nucleotides agree with TRBD2. Germline CDR1 SGHRS, CDR2 YFSETQ. This CDR3 is built from 15 residues. Here the CDR3 DNA reads TGCGCCAGCAGCACTGCTAGCGGCCTCTACAATGAGCGGTTCTTC. Translation: CASSTASGLYNERFF.

The chain employs TRBV6-5 and TRBJ1-6; D is unclear. This CDR3 is built from 14 residues. Germline V gives CDR1 MNHEY, CDR2 SVGAGI. Trimming shortened V by 2 bases and J by 10 bases, and 12 bases separated the two germline ends. DNA of the CDR3: TGTGCCAGCAGTTACCTCGCGGCAGACTCACCCCTCCACTTT. As protein: CASSYLAADSPLHF.

The gene calls are TRBV5-6 and TRBJ2-1; TRBD2 matches 9 bases. CDR1 and CDR2 (germline): SGHDT, YYEEEE. With V trimmed by 6 bases and J by 3 bases, 4 bases remained unmatched. The CDR3 consists of 14 residues. CDR3 bases: TGTGCCAGCAATCTAGCGGGGTTCTACAATGAGCAGTTCTTC. Protein: CASNLAGFYNEQFF. Combining the CDR3 with reference TRBV5-6 and TRBJ2-1 gives the whole variable domain DAGVTQSPTHLIKTRGQQVTLRCSPKSGHDTVSWYQQALGQGPQFIFQYYEEEERQRGNFPDRFSGHQFPNYSSELNVNALLLGDSALYLCASNLAGFYNEQFFGPGTRLTVL.

The V gene is TRBV19, the J gene TRBJ1-1; tentatively, D is TRBD1 (6 bases). CDR3 length equals 15 residues. Trimming took 8 bases from V and 5 from J, leaving 21 bases between them. Germline lookup yields CDR1 LNHDA and CDR2 SQIVND (reference sequence). This chain's CDR3 is CASRLYRDEGTEAFF. The CDR3 DNA reads as TGTGCCAGTCGACTTTACAGGGACGAAGGGACTGAAGCTTTCTTT.

The chain employs TRBV7-2 and TRBJ2-5; 7 nucleotides align to TRBD1. CDR3 size: 16 residues. Trimming cost V 0 bases and J 5 bases; bases outside gene matches: 9. Germline V CDR1 and CDR2: SGHTA, FQGNSA. CDR3 protein: CASSLALRQGLETQYF. The CDR3 coding sequence is TGTGCCAGCAGCTTAGCCCTTCGACAGGGTTTGGAGACCCAGTACTTC.

The chain couples TRBV6-6 to TRBJ1-1; TRBD1 is a possible D gene (6 bases). The CDR3 is made up of 15 amino acids. V lost 6 bases, J lost 2 bases, and 16 bases lay in between. Germline assignment: CDR1 MNHNY and CDR2 SVGAGI (reference sequence). CDR3 residues: CASSIQGRANTEAFF. In DNA form, the CDR3 reads TGTGCCAGCAGCATACAGGGTAGGGCTAACACTGAAGCTTTCTTT.

The chain uses TRBV10-3 and TRBJ2-2; weak D call: TRBD2 (5 bases). The CDR3 runs 12 residues. V was cut by 10 bases and J by 3 bases, with 9 bases left in between. The germline gives CDR1 ENHRY, CDR2 SYGVKD. CDR3 sequence: CATERDTGELFF. CDR3 bases: TGTGCCACCGAGAGGGACACCGGGGAGCTGTTTTTT.

The chain joins TRBV10-3 to TRBJ1-2; D perhaps matches TRBD1 (6 bases). The V gene lost 8 bases and the J gene lost 6 bases, with 19 bases spanning the gap. The germline V gene encodes CDR1 ENHRY and CDR2 SYGVKD. This CDR3 comprises 14 residues. The CDR3 DNA reads TGTGCCATCTCCGGGCGAATACAGGGTGATGGCTACACCTTC. The encoded protein is CAISGRIQGDGYTF.

Concerning this clone itself: One end of the junction fails to match germline, which may point to a read error. The CDR3 loop reads CATGRRRGNQPQHF. In nucleotides, the CDR3 is TGTGCCACCGGCAGGCGCCGGGGCAATCAGCCCCAGCATTTT. The V gene is TRBV15, the J gene TRBJ1-5; D ambiguous. The CDR3 is 14 residues long. The V gene's germline CDR1 is LNHNV and CDR2 YYDKDF (reference sequence).

The chain links TRBV2 to TRBJ1-1, with D possibly matching TRBD1 (6 bases). This CDR3 comprises 14 residues. Trimming left V 6 bases short and J 3 bases short, with 14 bases between. CDR1 and CDR2 (germline): SNHLY, FYNNEI. DNA of the CDR3: TGTGCCAGCAGCCCGGGACAAGTAGACACTGAAGCTTTCTTT. Its protein is CASSPGQVDTEAFF.

This chain joins TRBV4-2 and TRBJ1-1, with D perhaps matching TRBD1 (5 bases). The CDR3 runs 15 residues. Germline-derived CDR1 and CDR2 are LGHNA and YNFKEQ. V dropped 4 bases and J dropped 1 base, with 13 bases sitting between them. The CDR3 is CASSPHPGENTEAFF. The CDR3 DNA follows: TGTGCCAGCAGCCCCCACCCGGGGGAGAACACTGAAGCTTTCTTT.

This chain links TRBV19 with TRBJ2-5, with a possible D match to TRBD1 (5 bases). The CDR3 is 13 amino acids. Trimming left V 9 bases short and J 7 bases short, with 18 bases between. Germline V gives CDR1 LNHDA, CDR2 SQIVND (reference sequence). CDR3: CASSPRGLGTQYF. CDR3 nucleotide sequence: TGTGCCAGCTCACCTAGGGGTTTAGGGACCCAGTACTTC.

This chain uses TRBV2 with TRBJ1-2, with D possibly being TRBD1 (5 bases). Per germline, CDR1 SNHLY and CDR2 FYNNEI. V was cut by 7 bases and J by 5 bases, with 23 bases left in between. The CDR3 totals 16 residues. This CDR3 is CASIPPAAGFLYGYTF. CDR3 nucleotide sequence: TGTGCCAGCATCCCCCCGGCGGCAGGGTTCTTATATGGCTACACCTTC.